Listed below are T cell receptor beta chains from one sample, sequenced in a study of CD8 T cells in ankylosing spondylitis. Using its own MiXCR run on the 5' RACE reads, TCRdb lists one record per CDR3 protein. This sample has around 430,000 distinct CDR3 sequences, with 17% found just once. Material for sequencing was blood, either unsorted or a sorted T cell fraction (not recorded which). The receptors stem from a male donor with ankylosing spondylitis. CDR3s leave out the opening cysteine and the closing phenylalanine or tryptophan. A D gene is named only where the DNA matches it firmly.

j_gene: TRBJ1-1; d_gene: TRBD1; v_gene: TRBV29-1; CDR3aa: SMTGTNTEAF
j_gene: TRBJ2-3; d_gene: TRBD2; v_gene: TRBV12-3/TRBV12-4; CDR3aa: ASSGTSGTDTQY
j_gene: TRBJ1-3; d_gene: NA; v_gene: TRBV29-1; CDR3aa: SGLRGSGNTIY
j_gene: TRBJ2-2; d_gene: NA; v_gene: TRBV12-3/TRBV12-4; CDR3aa: ASRPPGQTPTPGELF
j_gene: TRBJ2-1; d_gene: NA; v_gene: TRBV18; CDR3aa: ASSPITGPNEQF
j_gene: TRBJ1-5; d_gene: NA; v_gene: TRBV16; CDR3aa: ASSGRAAPINQPQH
j_gene: TRBJ2-3; d_gene: TRBD1; v_gene: TRBV28; CDR3aa: ASRTGTGVMNTQY
j_gene: TRBJ2-5; d_gene: TRBD1; v_gene: TRBV5-1; CDR3aa: ASSLDIGVRQGVETQY
j_gene: TRBJ2-4; d_gene: TRBD2; v_gene: TRBV7-2; CDR3aa: ASSSGGGSAKNIQY
j_gene: TRBJ2-1; d_gene: TRBD2; v_gene: TRBV4-3; CDR3aa: ASSQGASGSLGSYNEQF
j_gene: TRBJ1-2; d_gene: NA; v_gene: TRBV6-1; CDR3aa: ASSALPGDGYGYT
j_gene: TRBJ2-1; d_gene: TRBD2; v_gene: TRBV20-1; CDR3aa: SATGTNRSYNEQF
j_gene: TRBJ2-2; d_gene: NA; v_gene: TRBV12-3/TRBV12-4; CDR3aa: ASEMDSYAGELF
j_gene: TRBJ2-7; d_gene: NA; v_gene: TRBV4-3; CDR3aa: ASSQDEPSRSYEQY
j_gene: TRBJ1-6; d_gene: NA; v_gene: TRBV7-9; CDR3aa: ASTIWPASSYNSPLH
j_gene: TRBJ2-5; d_gene: TRBD2; v_gene: TRBV10-3; CDR3aa: AIGGGSQETQY
j_gene: TRBJ2-1; d_gene: TRBD2; v_gene: TRBV20-1; CDR3aa: SARPGLAGFDNEQF
j_gene: TRBJ2-3; d_gene: NA; v_gene: TRBV3-1; CDR3aa: ASSQDVGFTDTQY
j_gene: TRBJ2-2; d_gene: NA; v_gene: TRBV10-1; CDR3aa: ASSGPKTGTPRWNTGELF
j_gene: TRBJ2-7; d_gene: NA; v_gene: TRBV27; CDR3aa: ASSLKTGGYEQY
j_gene: TRBJ2-1; d_gene: NA; v_gene: TRBV7-9; CDR3aa: ASSDPGFPSTYNEQF
j_gene: TRBJ1-4; d_gene: NA; v_gene: TRBV6-5; CDR3aa: ASSYLPGLWGEKLF
j_gene: TRBJ2-5; d_gene: NA; v_gene: TRBV10-3; CDR3aa: ATQGGVGRQETQY
j_gene: TRBJ1-2; d_gene: NA; v_gene: TRBV6-1; CDR3aa: ASSQGREGVGYGYT
j_gene: TRBJ2-7; d_gene: TRBD2; v_gene: TRBV4-2; CDR3aa: ASSQEGSSGRSEQY
j_gene: TRBJ1-5; d_gene: TRBD1; v_gene: TRBV27; CDR3aa: ASSKGQDRNQPQH
j_gene: TRBJ1-1; d_gene: NA; v_gene: TRBV7-6; CDR3aa: ASSFGVGNTEAF
j_gene: TRBJ2-3; d_gene: TRBD2; v_gene: TRBV12-3/TRBV12-4; CDR3aa: ASSRGGGGTDTQY
j_gene: TRBJ2-5; d_gene: TRBD1; v_gene: TRBV28; CDR3aa: ASSVRTGIRETQY
j_gene: TRBJ1-6; d_gene: NA; v_gene: TRBV20-1; CDR3aa: SASAITGLLSPLH
j_gene: TRBJ2-1; d_gene: TRBD2; v_gene: TRBV11-2; CDR3aa: ASSRTSEVNEQF
j_gene: TRBJ1-2; d_gene: NA; v_gene: TRBV20-1; CDR3aa: SAVKAGAMNGYT
j_gene: TRBJ2-7; d_gene: NA; v_gene: TRBV6-2/TRBV6-3; CDR3aa: ASTLFAGMEQY
j_gene: TRBJ1-2; d_gene: NA; v_gene: TRBV7-9; CDR3aa: ASSLPGLNYGYT
j_gene: TRBJ2-1; d_gene: TRBD1; v_gene: TRBV24-1; CDR3aa: ATSDFLMPGQRLF
j_gene: TRBJ2-1; d_gene: NA; v_gene: TRBV4-2; CDR3aa: ASSQDPRDNEQF
j_gene: TRBJ2-1; d_gene: TRBD1; v_gene: TRBV12-3/TRBV12-4; CDR3aa: ASSLGDRPYNEQF
j_gene: TRBJ2-7; d_gene: NA; v_gene: TRBV29-1; CDR3aa: SAGGDSHEQY
j_gene: TRBJ2-1; d_gene: NA; v_gene: TRBV11-2; CDR3aa: ASSPRGLDGEQF
j_gene: TRBJ1-1; d_gene: NA; v_gene: TRBV28; CDR3aa: ASSPRGGRNTEAF
j_gene: TRBJ1-5; d_gene: NA; v_gene: TRBV18; CDR3aa: ASSPSRTDQPQH
j_gene: TRBJ1-1; d_gene: NA; v_gene: TRBV5-1; CDR3aa: ASSDSGTLGAF
j_gene: TRBJ1-5; d_gene: NA; v_gene: TRBV12-3/TRBV12-4; CDR3aa: ASSFQGNQPQH
j_gene: TRBJ2-1; d_gene: NA; v_gene: TRBV29-1; CDR3aa: SVELDPEQF
j_gene: TRBJ1-4; d_gene: TRBD1; v_gene: TRBV15; CDR3aa: ATSSGRDRKT
j_gene: TRBJ1-1; d_gene: NA; v_gene: TRBV12-3/TRBV12-4; CDR3aa: ASSFWAGSGTEAF
j_gene: TRBJ1-2; d_gene: TRBD1; v_gene: TRBV12-3/TRBV12-4; CDR3aa: ASSLAGTGVGYT
j_gene: TRBJ2-2; d_gene: TRBD2; v_gene: TRBV7-2; CDR3aa: ASRSTSGNTGELF
j_gene: TRBJ1-2; d_gene: NA; v_gene: TRBV7-2; CDR3aa: ASSATGNYGYT